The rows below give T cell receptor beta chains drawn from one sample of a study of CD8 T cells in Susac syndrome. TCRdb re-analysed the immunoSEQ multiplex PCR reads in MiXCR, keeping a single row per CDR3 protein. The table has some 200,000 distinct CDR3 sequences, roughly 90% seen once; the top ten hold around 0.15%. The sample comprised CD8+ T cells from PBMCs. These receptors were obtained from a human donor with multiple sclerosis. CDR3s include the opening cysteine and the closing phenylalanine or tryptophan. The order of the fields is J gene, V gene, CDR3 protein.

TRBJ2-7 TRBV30 CAWSVGGYEQYF
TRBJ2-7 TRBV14 CASSYQGRSYEQYF
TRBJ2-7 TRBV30 CAWSVAGQGSYEQYF
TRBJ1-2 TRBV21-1 CASSRDLRNYGYTF
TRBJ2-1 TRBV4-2 CASSQDSGLQFF
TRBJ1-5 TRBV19 CASRPGTRNQPQHF
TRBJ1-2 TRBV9 CASSPGTEINYGYTF
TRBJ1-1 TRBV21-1 CASSKQDRGDTEAFF
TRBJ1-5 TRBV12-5 CASGLNQPQHF
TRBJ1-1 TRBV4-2 CASIGAGKGDTEAFF
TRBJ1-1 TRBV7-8 CASSARQGMNTEAFF
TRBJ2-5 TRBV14 CASSPRTGLYSETQYF
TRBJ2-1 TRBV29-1 CSVESGTETGGKSYNEQFF
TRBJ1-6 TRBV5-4 CASSHSEGSPLHF
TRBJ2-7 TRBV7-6 CASSPWSSGAYEQYF
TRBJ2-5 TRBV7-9 CASSPTGRGETQYF
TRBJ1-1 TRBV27 CASSRQGTNTEAFF
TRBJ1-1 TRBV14 CASSHGENTEAFF
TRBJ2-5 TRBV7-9 CASSLEGPSSGHPETQYF
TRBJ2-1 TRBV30 CAWRRDRGYNEQFF
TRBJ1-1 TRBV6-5 CASIQRSEAFF
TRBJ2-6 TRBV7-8 CASSLGRASSGANVLTF
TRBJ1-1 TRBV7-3 CASSQGEGRDTEAFF
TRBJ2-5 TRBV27 CASSLSRTGAPIETQYF
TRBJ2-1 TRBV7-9 CASARTRARGGGHNEQFF
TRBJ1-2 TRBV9 CASSPGGEDYGYTF
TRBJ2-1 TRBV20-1 CSAREFSGSNNEQFF
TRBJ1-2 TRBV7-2 CASSLTGTGDFYGYTF
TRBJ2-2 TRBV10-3 CAITQGLAGEGELFF
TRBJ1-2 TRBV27 CASSPGQYYGYTF
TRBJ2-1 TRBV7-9 CASSLGRGVVNNEQFF
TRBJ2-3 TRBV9 CASSLEGRELNTQYF
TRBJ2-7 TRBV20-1 CSAREEVGADEQYF
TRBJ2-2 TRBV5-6 CASSLVTGTGELFF
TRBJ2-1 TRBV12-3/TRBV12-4 CASSLWGNEQFF
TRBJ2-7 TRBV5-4 CASSPERDNYEQYF
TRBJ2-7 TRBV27 CASSITGTSSYEQYF
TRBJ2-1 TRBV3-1 CASSQTMGGGSNEQFF
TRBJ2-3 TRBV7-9 CASRAEILKDTQYF
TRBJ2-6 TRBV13 CASSSTTDRGGAGANVLTF
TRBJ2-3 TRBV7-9 CASSLRRLGADTQYF
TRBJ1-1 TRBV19 CASRSGAQGFLEAFF
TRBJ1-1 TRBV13 CASAYMLQGTEAFF
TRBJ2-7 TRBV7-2 CASSPEGWGGYEQYF
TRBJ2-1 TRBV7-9 CASSLGVQRHYNEQFF
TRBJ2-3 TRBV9 CASREQGVATDTQYF
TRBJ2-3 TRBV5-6 CASSSLAATDTQYF
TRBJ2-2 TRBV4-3 CASSQDSRLAGSGELFF
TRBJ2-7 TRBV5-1 CASSSDLTSGIWYEQYF
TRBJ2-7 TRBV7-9 CASSSREQAYEQYF